The 10 T cell receptor beta chains below all came from one sample that was sequenced in a study of T cell clonality in common variable immunodeficiency. Here immunoSEQ multiplex PCR was the method, and the copy in TCRdb shows in-frame clones only, minus some. The sample shows 51,000 or so clones, none of them appearing just once. The material sequenced was peripheral blood mononuclear cells. Source of these receptors: a person between 18 and 69 years old in good health.

A word on this clone: The sequenced fragment ends 3 residues before the CDR3 boundary, so the rest is inferred from the germline J gene. The genes are TRBV7-8 and TRBJ2-3, with TRBD1 identical over 8 bases. V shed 7 bases, J shed 3 bases, and the junction held 12 bases outside the gene matches. CDR1 and CDR2 (germline): SGHVS, FQNEAQ. This CDR3 contains 16 residues. The CDR3 loop reads CASIIGSGGGTDTQYF. The CDR3 bases that were read are TGTGCCAGCATCATAGGGTCAGGGGGCGGGACAGATACG.

This clone was observed a few times. The sequenced fragment ends 3 residues before the CDR3 boundary, so the rest is inferred from the germline J gene. The chain couples TRBV30 to TRBJ1-1; weak D call: TRBD1 (5 bases). V was pared by 0 bases and J by 0 bases, with 8 bases between. The CDR3 is 14 residues long. CDR1 is GTSNPN, CDR2 SVGIG, per germline (reference sequence). The DNA read from the CDR3 is TGTGCCTGGAGTGTCGACAGCATGAACACTGAA. Translated, it gives CAWSVDSMNTE. The whole CDR3 sequence is CAWSVDSMNTEAFF.

With regard to this clone: One end of the junction is discordant with germline, which a read error may explain. The read gets to within 3 residues of the CDR3 end, and the germline J gene fills in the rest. V usage is TRBV30 and J usage is TRBJ1-5; D is perhaps TRBD1 (5 bases). Germline lookup yields CDR1 GTSNPN and CDR2 SVGIG (reference sequence). This CDR3 region has 15 residues. CDR3 residues: CAWSGPGGSSQPQHF. The DNA read from the CDR3 is TGTGCCTGGAGTGGGCCCGGGGGTAGCAGTCAGCCC. The full variable domain, in which reference TRBV30 and TRBJ1-5 provide the parts outside the CDR3, is SQTIHQWPATLVQPVGSPLSLECTVEGTSNPNLYWYRQAAGRGLQLLFYSVGIGQISSEVPQNLSASRPQDRQFILSSKKLLLSDSGFYLCAWSGPGGSSQPQHFGDGTRLSIL.

A remark on this clone: The CDR3 goes on 3 residues after the read ends, and that part is filled in from the germline J gene. The chain joins TRBV19 to TRBJ1-1; 8 bases are shared with TRBD1. The J segment lost 1 base and the V segment lost 3 bases, leaving 7 bases of the junction unmatched. The CDR3 totals 16 residues. Germline-derived CDR1 and CDR2 are LNHDA and SQIVND (reference sequence). The CDR3 DNA, read in part, is TGTGCCAGTAGTATGCCCAGGGGGCGGGAGAACACTGAA. This codes for CASSMPRGRENTE. Given in full, the CDR3 is CASSMPRGRENTEAFF.

In this sample, this clone turned up many times. The read is 3 residues too short to cover the CDR3 end, so that end is filled in from the germline J gene. The V gene is TRBV19, the J gene TRBJ1-2, with D hard to call. CDR3 length equals 16 residues. V was shortened by 3 bases and J by 7 bases, with 21 bases between the two germline ends. Germline V gene data show CDR1 as LNHDA and CDR2 as SQIVND (reference sequence). The CDR3 DNA, read in part, is TGTGCCAGTAGTATTTATGACACCCCGTTGGTTGGTGGC. Translating it yields CASSIYDTPLVGG. The full-length CDR3 reads as CASSIYDTPLVGGYTF.

The CDR3 bases that were read are TGTGCCTGGAGTTTGTCCGAGACAGGTCTCTACGAG. Amino acids: CAWSLSETGLYE. The entire CDR3 protein is CAWSLSETGLYEQYF. The chain carries TRBV30 and TRBJ2-7, with D maybe TRBD1 (6 bases). The read terminates 3 residues ahead of where the CDR3 ends, so the germline J gene completes it. V was trimmed by 2 bases and J by 3 bases, leaving 17 bases between them. The germline CDR1 and CDR2 sequences are GTSNPN and SVGIG (reference sequence). The CDR3 has 15 residues.

This clone was seen ten or more times. The read stops 3 residues short of the end of the CDR3; the missing end is completed from the germline J gene. V gene TRBV10-1 combines with J gene TRBJ1-5; possible D gene TRBD1, 6 bases. This CDR3 has 17 amino acids. The germline V and J ends were trimmed by 8 bases and 5 bases, with 25 bases remaining between them. Germline V gene sequence: CDR1 WNHNN, CDR2 SYGVQD (reference sequence). CDR3 DNA (partial): TGCGCCAGCTGGAATGCGGATAACAGGGAAGTGGATCAGCCC. Translated, it gives CASWNADNREVDQP. The whole CDR3 sequence reads CASWNADNREVDQPQHF.

This clone was seen a few times. Coverage ceases 3 residues before the CDR3 finishes, and the germline J gene fills in the end. The J gene is TRBJ1-5, the V gene TRBV19; no clear D. The CDR3 has 16 amino acids. CDR1 is LNHDA, CDR2 SQIVND, per germline (reference sequence). Trimming stripped 7 bases from V and 3 bases from J, with 19 bases between. The covered CDR3 bases are TGTGCCAGTACTCGGCTGGGTGGAATAGCCAATCAGCCC. Its translation is CASTRLGGIANQP. The entire CDR3 is CASTRLGGIANQPQHF.

This clone appeared many times. Coverage ceases 3 residues before the CDR3 finishes, and the germline J gene fills in the end. This sequence joins TRBV20-1 and TRBJ1-2; D not resolved. This CDR3 contains 12 residues. V was shortened by 0 bases and J by 4 bases, with 6 bases between the two germline ends. Germline V gene lookup returns CDR1 DFQATT and CDR2 SNEGSKA (reference sequence). CDR3 DNA (partial): TGCAGTGCTAGAGATGCGGTCTATGGC. This codes for CSARDAVYG. The complete CDR3 sequence is CSARDAVYGYTF.

The CDR3 region is CASSLDWQGGSPLHF. The CDR3 DNA, read in part, is TGTGCCAGCAGCTTAGACTGGCAGGGAGGTTCACCC. This chain links TRBV7-8 with TRBJ1-6, with D perhaps matching TRBD1 (5 bases). The observed sequence ends 3 residues before the CDR3 terminus, with the missing tail filled in from the germline J gene. The CDR3 extends over 15 amino acids. Per the germline V gene, CDR1 is SGHVS and CDR2 is FQNEAQ. V shed 1 base and J shed 9 bases, with 13 bases lying between them.